This passage covers 4 T cell receptor beta chains from one sample sequenced in a study of circulating tumor DNA in untreated peripheral T-cell lymphoma. Method: immunoSEQ multiplex PCR; TCRdb's copy keeps in-frame clones and lacks some. The table includes roughly 2,300 clones, about two thirds detected once. The sequenced sample consisted of tumor tissue. The receptors derive from a human donor with peripheral T-cell lymphoma.

This clone appeared a single time. This sequence joins TRBV19 and TRBJ2-7, with 7 bases fitting TRBD1. Trimming removed 5 bases from V and 4 bases from J; junction bases left unmatched: 8. The CDR3 spans 14 residues. Looked up from germline, CDR1 is LNHDA and CDR2 is SQIVND (reference sequence). Written as DNA, the CDR3 is TGTGCCAGTAGTCCACCGGGACAGAAGTACGAGCAGTACTTC. As protein: CASSPPGQKYEQYF.

This clone has only a few counts. CDR3 sequence reads: CSVEDGGAGYGYTF. CDR3 DNA: TGCAGCGTTGAAGATGGGGGCGCAGGCTATGGCTACACCTTC. The V call is TRBV29-1, the J call TRBJ1-2; perhaps TRBD1 as D (6 bases). CDR1 and CDR2 (germline): SQVTM, ANQGSEA. The CDR3 has 14 residues. Trimming pared 0 bases from V and 4 bases from J, leaving 12 bases between.

This clone has more than one count but fewer than ten. The V call is TRBV15, the J call TRBJ2-1; D gene ambiguous. V shed 3 bases and J shed 0 bases, with 12 bases lying between them. The germline V gene encodes CDR1 LNHNV and CDR2 YYDKDF (reference sequence). This CDR3 comprises 16 residues. The DNA for the CDR3 is TGTGCCACCAGCAGTCCCGACTTGAGCTCCTACAATGAGCAGTTCTTC. It codes for CATSSPDLSSYNEQFF. The full variable domain, rest sourced from reference TRBV15 and TRBJ2-1, is DAMVIQNPRYQVTQFGKPVTLSCSQTLNHNVMYWYQQKSSQAPKLLFHYYDKDFNNEADTPDNFQSRRPNTSFCFLDIRSPGLGDTAMYLCATSSPDLSSYNEQFFGPGTRLTVL.

V gene TRBV7-8 combines with J gene TRBJ2-5; 8 bases line up with TRBD1. Germline CDR1 and CDR2: SGHVS and FQNEAQ. V trimming: 5 bases; J trimming: 2 bases; junction bases outside the gene matches: 4. The CDR3 totals 14 residues. DNA of the CDR3: TGTGCCAGCAGCGCCGACAGGGGTCAAGAGACCCAGTACTTC. It encodes CASSADRGQETQYF.